This T cell receptor (beta chain) was identified during a study of shared clonotypes between healthy human individuals. CDR3 length: 15 residues. Trimming removed 2 bases at V and 8 bases at J, with 17 bases between. Germline-derived CDR1 and CDR2 are MNHEY and SVGAGI. This table comes from immunoSEQ multiplex PCR, and its TCRdb copy is limited to in-frame clones, with some not included. The data show around 980,000 clones, 75% to 85% seen once. This TCR was sampled from a man between 18 and 29 years old in good health. Some clones in this sample may be carry-over from other donors' samples. V usage is TRBV6-5 and J usage is TRBJ2-3; a weak D match, TRBD2 (5 bases). The sequenced material came from memory CD4+ T cells from PBMCs. As for subset: CD45RA-negative fraction. CDR3 sequence (DNA): TGTGCCAGCAGTTACGGAGGTCGATCCCCCGGTACGCAGTATTTT. Translated: CASSYGGRSPGTQYF.